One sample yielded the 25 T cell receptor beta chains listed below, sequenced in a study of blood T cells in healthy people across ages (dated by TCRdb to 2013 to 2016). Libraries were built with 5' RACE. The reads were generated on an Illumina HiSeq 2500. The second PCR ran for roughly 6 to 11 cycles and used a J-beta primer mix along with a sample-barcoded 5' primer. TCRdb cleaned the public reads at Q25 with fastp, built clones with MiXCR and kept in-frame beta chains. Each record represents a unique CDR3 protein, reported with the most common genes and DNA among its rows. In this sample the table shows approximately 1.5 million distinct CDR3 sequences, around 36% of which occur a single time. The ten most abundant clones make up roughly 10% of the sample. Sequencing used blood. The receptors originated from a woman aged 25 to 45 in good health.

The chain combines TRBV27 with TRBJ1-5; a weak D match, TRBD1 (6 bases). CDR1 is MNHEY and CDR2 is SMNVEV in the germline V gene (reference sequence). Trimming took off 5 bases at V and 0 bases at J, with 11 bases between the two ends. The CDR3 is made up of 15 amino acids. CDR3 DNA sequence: TGTGCCAGCAGTCTGGACAGTAATAGCAATCAGCCCCAGCATTTT. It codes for CASSLDSNSNQPQHF.

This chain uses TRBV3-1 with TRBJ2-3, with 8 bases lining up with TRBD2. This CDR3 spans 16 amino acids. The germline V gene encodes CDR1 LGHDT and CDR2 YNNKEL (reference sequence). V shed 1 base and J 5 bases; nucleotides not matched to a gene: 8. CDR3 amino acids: CASSQVTGGARDTQYF. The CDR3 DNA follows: TGTGCCAGCAGCCAAGTAACGGGGGGGGCCAGAGATACGCAGTATTTT.

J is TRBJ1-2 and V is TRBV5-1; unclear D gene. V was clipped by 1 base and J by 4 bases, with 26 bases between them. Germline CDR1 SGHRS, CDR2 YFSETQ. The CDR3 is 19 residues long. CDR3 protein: CASSLLPDRASSKGYGYTF. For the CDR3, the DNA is TGCGCCAGCAGCTTGCTTCCAGATAGGGCTTCGTCGAAGGGCTATGGCTACACCTTC.

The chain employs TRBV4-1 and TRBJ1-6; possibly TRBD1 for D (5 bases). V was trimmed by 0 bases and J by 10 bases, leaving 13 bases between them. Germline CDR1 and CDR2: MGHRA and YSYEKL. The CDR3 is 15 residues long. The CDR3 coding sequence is TGCGCCAGCAGCCAAGATTCCAGGGTTGGATCACCCCTCCACTTT. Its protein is CASSQDSRVGSPLHF.

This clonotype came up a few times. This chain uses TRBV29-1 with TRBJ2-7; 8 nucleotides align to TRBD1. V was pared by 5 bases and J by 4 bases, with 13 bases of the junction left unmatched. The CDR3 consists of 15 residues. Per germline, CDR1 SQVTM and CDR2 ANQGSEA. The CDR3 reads CSVSTYGQGWYEQYF. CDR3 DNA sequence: TGCAGCGTTTCCACATACGGACAGGGTTGGTACGAGCAGTACTTC.

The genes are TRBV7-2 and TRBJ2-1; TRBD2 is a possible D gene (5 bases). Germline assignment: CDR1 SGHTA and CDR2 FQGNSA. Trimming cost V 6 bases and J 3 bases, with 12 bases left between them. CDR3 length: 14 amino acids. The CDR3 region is CASRGSVGYNEQFF. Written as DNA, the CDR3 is TGTGCCAGCAGAGGTAGCGTAGGCTACAATGAGCAGTTCTTC.

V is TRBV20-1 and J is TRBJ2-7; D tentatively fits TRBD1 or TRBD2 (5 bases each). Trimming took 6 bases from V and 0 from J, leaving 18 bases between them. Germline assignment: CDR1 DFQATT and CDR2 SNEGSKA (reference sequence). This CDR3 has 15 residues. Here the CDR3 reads CSAVVPPGASYEQYF. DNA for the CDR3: TGCAGTGCCGTGGTTCCCCCCGGGGCCTCCTACGAGCAGTACTTC.

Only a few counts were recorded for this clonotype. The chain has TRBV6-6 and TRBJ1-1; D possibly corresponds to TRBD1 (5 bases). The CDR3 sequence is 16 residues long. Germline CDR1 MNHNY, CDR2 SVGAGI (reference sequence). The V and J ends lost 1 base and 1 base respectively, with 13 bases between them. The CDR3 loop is CASSYYSRGANTEAFF. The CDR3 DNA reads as TGTGCCAGCAGTTACTATTCACGAGGGGCGAACACTGAAGCTTTCTTT.

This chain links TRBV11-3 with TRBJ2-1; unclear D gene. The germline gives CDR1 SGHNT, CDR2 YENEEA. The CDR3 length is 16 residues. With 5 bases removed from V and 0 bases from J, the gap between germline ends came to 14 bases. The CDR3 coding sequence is TGTGCCAGCAGCGGCAGCAGCGACAACTCCTACAATGAGCAGTTCTTC. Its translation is CASSGSSDNSYNEQFF.

CDR3 amino acids: CSARDLRGMSYEQYF. For the CDR3, the DNA is TGCAGTGCTAGAGATCTTCGGGGGATGTCCTACGAGCAGTACTTC. The rearrangement uses TRBV20-1 and TRBJ2-7; D perhaps matches TRBD2 (6 bases). This CDR3 has 15 amino acids. CDR1 and CDR2 (germline): DFQATT, SNEGSKA (reference sequence). Trimming took 0 bases from V and 1 from J, leaving 13 bases between them.

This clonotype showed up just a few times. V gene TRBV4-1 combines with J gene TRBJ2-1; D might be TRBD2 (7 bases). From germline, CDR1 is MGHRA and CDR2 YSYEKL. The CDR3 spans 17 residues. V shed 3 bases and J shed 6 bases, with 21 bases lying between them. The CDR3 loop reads CASSHGGRGGLLNEQFF. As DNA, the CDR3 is TGCGCCAGCAGCCACGGAGGGAGGGGGGGCCTTCTCAATGAGCAGTTCTTC.

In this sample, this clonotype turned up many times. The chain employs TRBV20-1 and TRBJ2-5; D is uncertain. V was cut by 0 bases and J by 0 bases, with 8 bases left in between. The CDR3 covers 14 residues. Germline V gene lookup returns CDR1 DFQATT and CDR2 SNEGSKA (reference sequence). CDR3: CSARDSQDQETQYF. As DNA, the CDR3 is TGCAGTGCTAGAGATTCTCAGGACCAAGAGACCCAGTACTTC.

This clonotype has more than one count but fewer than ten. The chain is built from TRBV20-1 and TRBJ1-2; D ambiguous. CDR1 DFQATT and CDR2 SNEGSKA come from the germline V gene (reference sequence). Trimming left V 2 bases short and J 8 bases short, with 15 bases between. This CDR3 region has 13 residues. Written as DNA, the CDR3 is TGCAGTGCTAGACCTGGCCAGATTGGAGGCTACACCTTC. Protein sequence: CSARPGQIGGYTF.

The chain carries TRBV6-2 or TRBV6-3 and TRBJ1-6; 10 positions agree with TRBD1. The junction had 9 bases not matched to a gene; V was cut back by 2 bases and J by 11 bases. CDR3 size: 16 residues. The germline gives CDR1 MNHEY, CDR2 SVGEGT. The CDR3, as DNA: TGTGCCAGCAGTTACCCCTTAGGACAGGGGGAAACACCCCTCCACTTT. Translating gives CASSYPLGQGETPLHF.

For the CDR3, the DNA is TGTGCCAGCAGCGACAGGGGGGGTTTTAATAATGAAAAACTGTTTTTT. It codes for CASSDRGGFNNEKLFF. This chain joins TRBV6-1 and TRBJ1-4, with TRBD1 matching 9 bases. CDR3 length: 16 amino acids. V shed 6 bases, J shed 4 bases, and the junction held 9 bases outside the gene matches. Germline V CDR1 and CDR2: MNHNS, SASEGT.

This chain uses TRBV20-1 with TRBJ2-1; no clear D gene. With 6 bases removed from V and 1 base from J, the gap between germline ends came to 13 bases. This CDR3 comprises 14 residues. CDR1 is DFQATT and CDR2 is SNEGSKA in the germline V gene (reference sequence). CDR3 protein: CSAAAYVSYNEQFF. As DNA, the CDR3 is TGCAGTGCGGCCGCCTACGTATCCTACAATGAGCAGTTCTTC.

The CDR3 region has the DNA TGTGCCAGCAGTTTAGTAAGCTCACGGATCCCGAAGCACTCCTACGAGCAGTACTTC. As protein: CASSLVSSRIPKHSYEQYF. The chain has TRBV12-3 or TRBV12-4 and TRBJ2-7; D is undetermined. The CDR3 runs to 19 residues. Trimming took off 1 base at V and 0 bases at J, with 22 bases between the two ends.

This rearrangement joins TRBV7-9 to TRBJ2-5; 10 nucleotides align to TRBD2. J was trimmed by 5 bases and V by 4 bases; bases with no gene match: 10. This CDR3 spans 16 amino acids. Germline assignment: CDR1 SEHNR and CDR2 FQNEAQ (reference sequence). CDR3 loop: CASSSRAGGPQETQYF. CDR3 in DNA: TGTGCCAGCAGCTCCAGAGCGGGAGGGCCTCAGGAGACCCAGTACTTC.

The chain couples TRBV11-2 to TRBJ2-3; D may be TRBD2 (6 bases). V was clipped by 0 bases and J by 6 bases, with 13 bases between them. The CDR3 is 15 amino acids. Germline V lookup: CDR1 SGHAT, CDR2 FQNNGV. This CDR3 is CASSLDRGGLDTQYF. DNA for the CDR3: TGTGCCAGCAGCTTAGATAGAGGAGGGCTGGATACGCAGTATTTT. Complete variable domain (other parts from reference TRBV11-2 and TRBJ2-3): EAGVAQSPRYKIIEKRQSVAFWCNPISGHATLYWYQQILGQGPKLLIQFQNNGVVDDSQLPKDRFSAERLKGVDSTLKIQPAKLEDSAVYLCASSLDRGGLDTQYFGPGTRLTVL.

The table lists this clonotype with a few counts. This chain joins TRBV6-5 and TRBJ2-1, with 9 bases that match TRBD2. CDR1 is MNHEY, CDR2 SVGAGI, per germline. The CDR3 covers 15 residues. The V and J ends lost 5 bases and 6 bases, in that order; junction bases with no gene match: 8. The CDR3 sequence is CASSDRLTSGNEQFF. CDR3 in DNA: TGTGCCAGCAGTGACCGACTGACTAGCGGCAATGAGCAGTTCTTC.

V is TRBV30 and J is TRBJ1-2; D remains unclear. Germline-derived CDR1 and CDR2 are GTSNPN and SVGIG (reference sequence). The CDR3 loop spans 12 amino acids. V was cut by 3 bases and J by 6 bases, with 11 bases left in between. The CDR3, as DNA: TGTGCCTGGAGCGGACGGGTGGATGGCTACACCTTC. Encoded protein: CAWSGRVDGYTF.

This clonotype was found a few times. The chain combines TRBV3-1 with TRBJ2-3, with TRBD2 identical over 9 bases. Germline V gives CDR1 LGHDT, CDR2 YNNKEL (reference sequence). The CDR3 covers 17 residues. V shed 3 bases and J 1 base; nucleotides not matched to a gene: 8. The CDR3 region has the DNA TGTGCCAGCAGCCAGGTTCGACTAGCGGAAGGCACAGATACGCAGTATTTT. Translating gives CASSQVRLAEGTDTQYF.

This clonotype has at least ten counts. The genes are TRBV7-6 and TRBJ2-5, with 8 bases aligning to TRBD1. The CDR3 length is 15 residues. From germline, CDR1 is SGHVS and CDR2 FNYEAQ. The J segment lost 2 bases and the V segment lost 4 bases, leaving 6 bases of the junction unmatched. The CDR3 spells CASSSPGTGQETQYF. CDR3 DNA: TGTGCCAGCAGCTCGCCCGGGACAGGTCAAGAGACCCAGTACTTC.

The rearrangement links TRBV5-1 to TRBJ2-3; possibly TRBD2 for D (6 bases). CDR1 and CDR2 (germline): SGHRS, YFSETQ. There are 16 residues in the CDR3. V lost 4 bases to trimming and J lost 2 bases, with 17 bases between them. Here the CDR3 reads CASSLPEGGITDTQYF. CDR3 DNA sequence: TGCGCCAGCAGCCTGCCAGAGGGCGGGATCACAGATACGCAGTATTTT.

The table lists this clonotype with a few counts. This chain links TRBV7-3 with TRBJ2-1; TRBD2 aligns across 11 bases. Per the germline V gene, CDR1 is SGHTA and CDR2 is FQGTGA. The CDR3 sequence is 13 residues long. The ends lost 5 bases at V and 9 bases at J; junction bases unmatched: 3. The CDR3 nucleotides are TGTGCCAGCAGCCAAGGGACTAGCGGTGAGCAGTTCTTC. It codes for CASSQGTSGEQFF.